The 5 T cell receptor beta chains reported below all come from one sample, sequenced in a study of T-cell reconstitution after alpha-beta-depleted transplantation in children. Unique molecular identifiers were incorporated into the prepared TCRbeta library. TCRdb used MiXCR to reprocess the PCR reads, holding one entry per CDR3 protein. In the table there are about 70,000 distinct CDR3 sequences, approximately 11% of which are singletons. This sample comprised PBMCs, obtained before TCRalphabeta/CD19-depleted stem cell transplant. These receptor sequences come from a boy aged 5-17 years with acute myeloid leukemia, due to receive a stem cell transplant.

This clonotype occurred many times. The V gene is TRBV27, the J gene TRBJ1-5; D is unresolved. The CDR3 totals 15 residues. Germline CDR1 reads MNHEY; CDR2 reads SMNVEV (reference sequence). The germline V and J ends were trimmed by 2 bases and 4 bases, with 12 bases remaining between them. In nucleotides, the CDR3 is TGTGCCAGCAGTTTAAGATATGAGGGTAATCAGCCCCAGCATTTT. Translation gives CASSLRYEGNQPQHF.

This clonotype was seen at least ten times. The CDR3 nucleotides are TGTGCCAGCATCCCCGGGAGCCCATACAATGAGCAGTTCTTC. Protein sequence: CASIPGSPYNEQFF. V gene TRBV2 combines with J gene TRBJ2-1; D might be TRBD2 (6 bases). Germline V CDR1 and CDR2: SNHLY, FYNNEI. The ends were cut back, 7 bases at V and 4 bases at J, with 14 bases in the middle. CDR3 length equals 14 residues.

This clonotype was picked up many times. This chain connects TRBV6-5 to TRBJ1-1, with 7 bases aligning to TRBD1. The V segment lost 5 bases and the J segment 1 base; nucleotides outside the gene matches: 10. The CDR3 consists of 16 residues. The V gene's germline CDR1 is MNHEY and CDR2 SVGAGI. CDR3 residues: CASSRATGTANTEAFF. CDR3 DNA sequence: TGTGCCAGCAGTCGCGCGACTGGGACAGCGAACACTGAAGCTTTCTTT.

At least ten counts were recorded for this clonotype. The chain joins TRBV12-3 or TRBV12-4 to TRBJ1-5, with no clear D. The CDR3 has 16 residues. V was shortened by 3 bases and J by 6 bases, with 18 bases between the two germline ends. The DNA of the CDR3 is TGTGCCAGCAGTTTTGGTACTCTCGGGAGGCTTCAGCCCCAGCATTTT. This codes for CASSFGTLGRLQPQHF.

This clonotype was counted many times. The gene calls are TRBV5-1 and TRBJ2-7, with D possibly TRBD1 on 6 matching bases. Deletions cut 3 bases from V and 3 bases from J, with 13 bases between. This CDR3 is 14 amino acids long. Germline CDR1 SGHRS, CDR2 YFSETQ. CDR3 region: CASSSGQLIYEQYF. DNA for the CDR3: TGCGCCAGCAGCTCCGGACAGTTGATCTACGAGCAGTACTTC.